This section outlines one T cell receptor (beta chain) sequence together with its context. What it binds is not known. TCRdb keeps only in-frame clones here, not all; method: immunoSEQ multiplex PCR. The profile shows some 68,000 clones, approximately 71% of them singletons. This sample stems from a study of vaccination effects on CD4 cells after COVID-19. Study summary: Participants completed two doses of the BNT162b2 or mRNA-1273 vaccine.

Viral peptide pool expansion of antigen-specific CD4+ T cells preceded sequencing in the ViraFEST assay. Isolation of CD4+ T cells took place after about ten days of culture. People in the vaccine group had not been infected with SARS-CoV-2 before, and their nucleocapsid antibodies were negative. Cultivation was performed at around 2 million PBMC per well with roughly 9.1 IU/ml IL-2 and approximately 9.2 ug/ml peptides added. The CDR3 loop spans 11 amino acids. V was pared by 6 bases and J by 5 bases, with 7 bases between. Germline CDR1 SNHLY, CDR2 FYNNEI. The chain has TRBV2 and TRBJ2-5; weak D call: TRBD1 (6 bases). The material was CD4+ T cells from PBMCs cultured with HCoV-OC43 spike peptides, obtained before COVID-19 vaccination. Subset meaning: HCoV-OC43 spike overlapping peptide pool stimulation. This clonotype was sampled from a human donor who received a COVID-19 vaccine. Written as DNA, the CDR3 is TGTGCCAGCAGACAGGGCGAGACCCAGTACTTC. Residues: CASRQGETQYF.